Here is one TCR beta chain with its context. The time point denotes: late/post reinfection, 12 to 24 weeks after detection. Sorted cells were sequenced directly ex vivo without any in vitro expansion. Trimming removed 8 bases at V and 0 bases at J, with 9 bases between. In germline, CDR1 is MNHEY, CDR2 SMNVEV (reference sequence). The CDR3 is made up of 13 amino acids. The table came from immunoSEQ multiplex PCR; TCRdb's copy has only in-frame clones and leaves some out. The profile shows approximately 49,000 clones, roughly nine tenths of them singletons. This specimen comes from a study of memory CD8 T cells in hepatitis C reinfection.

The TCR originated in a man between 18 and 29 years old with hepatitis C virus infection. The rearrangement links TRBV27 to TRBJ2-3; D is ambiguous. Source material: naive CD8+ T cells sorted from blood. CDR3 amino acids: CASGLLSTDTQYF. Written as DNA, the CDR3 is TGTGCCAGCGGCCTTCTCAGCACAGATACGCAGTATTTT.